This T cell receptor beta chain was found in a study of blood T cells in healthy people across ages. Study outcomes and limitations: Older individuals had lower TCR beta diversity per million T cells (the decline was roughly linear).

The CDR3 has 15 residues. CDR1 and CDR2 (germline): SGHTA, FQGNSA. V dropped 4 bases and J dropped 7 bases, with 16 bases sitting between them. A second 7 to 11 cycle PCR used barcoded and J-beta primers. TCRdb itself ran the 5' RACE reads through MiXCR, one entry per CDR3 protein. This table has roughly 860,000 distinct CDR3 sequences, around 68% appearing once. Comments on this clonotype: Its specificity is not known.

Input material: blood. V usage is TRBV7-2 and J usage is TRBJ2-2; weak D call: TRBD2 (5 bases). The clonotype originates from a man in his thirties or forties in good health. The CDR3 DNA is TGTGCCAGCAGCTCCCGGGAAGCTGCCCGCGGGGAGCTGTTTTTT. It specifies CASSSREAARGELFF.